These 9 T cell receptor beta chains originate from one sample sequenced in a study of blood T cell repertoires in COVID-19. Sequencing was performed with immunoSEQ multiplex PCR; in TCRdb, only in-frame clones are kept and a portion is missing. In the table there are fewer than 450,000 clones, about 90% of which are singletons. The sample taken for sequencing was PBMCs or T cells enriched from blood (not recorded which). The receptors originated from a woman aged 25-40 years who had recovered from COVID-19.

The V call is TRBV9, the J call TRBJ2-3, with D perhaps TRBD1 (6 bases). This CDR3 region has 19 residues. Per the germline V gene, CDR1 is SGDLS and CDR2 is YYNGEE. V gave up 0 bases and J gave up 0 bases, with 20 bases separating them. For the CDR3, the DNA is TGTGCCAGCAGCGTAGGGAATTTTGAGGGGGTAGCTAGCACAGATACGCAGTATTTT. This translates into CASSVGNFEGVASTDTQYF.

For this clone: The same CDR3 can be traced to other DNA sequences in this sample. The chain links TRBV5-1 to TRBJ1-2, with TRBD1 matching over 9 bases. CDR1 SGHRS and CDR2 YFSETQ come from the germline V gene. The junction had 5 bases not matched to a gene; V was cut back by 4 bases and J by 4 bases. The CDR3 has 14 residues. The CDR3 is CASSTTGGSYGYTF. The CDR3 DNA is TGCGCCAGCAGCACGACAGGGGGGTCCTATGGCTACACCTTC.

The V and J genes are TRBV7-2 and TRBJ1-2; perhaps TRBD1 as D (5 bases). Trimming left V 0 bases short and J 4 bases short, with 9 bases between. The germline V gene encodes CDR1 SGHTA and CDR2 FQGNSA. CDR3 length: 14 amino acids. The CDR3 DNA is TGTGCCAGCAGCTTAGCGGGGCAGGCCTATGGCTACACCTTC. This codes for CASSLAGQAYGYTF.

The chain uses TRBV24-1 and TRBJ1-2; D might be TRBD1 (6 bases). The CDR3 is made up of 14 amino acids. V shed 2 bases and J shed 4 bases, with 10 bases lying between them. Germline V gene lookup returns CDR1 KGHDR and CDR2 SFDVKD. CDR3 amino acids: CATSDSQGSYGYTF. The CDR3 region has the DNA TGTGCCACCAGTGATTCCCAGGGGTCCTATGGCTACACCTTC.

V gene TRBV10-1 combines with J gene TRBJ1-2; TRBD1 matches at 7 bases. CDR1 and CDR2 from the germline V gene are WNHNN and SYGVQD (reference sequence). The junction had 9 bases not matched to a gene; V was cut back by 9 bases and J by 2 bases. The CDR3 spans 14 residues. The CDR3: CASGFTGANYGYTF. Written as DNA, the CDR3 is TGCGCCAGTGGATTCACAGGGGCCAACTATGGCTACACCTTC.

The V call is TRBV28, the J call TRBJ1-6; tentatively, D is TRBD1 (5 bases). V gave up 7 bases and J gave up 0 bases, with 10 bases separating them. CDR3 length: 15 amino acids. Germline values: CDR1 MDHEN, CDR2 SYDVKM. The CDR3 reads CASTRQSSYNSPLHF. CDR3 nucleotide sequence: TGTGCCAGCACCCGACAGAGCTCCTATAATTCACCCCTCCACTTT.

The rearrangement links TRBV21-1 to TRBJ2-4; the listed D gene, TRBD1, was not tested against the DNA. TRBV21-1 is a listed pseudogene. CDR3 length: 17 amino acids. CDR3 region: CASIRMGSGWAKNIQYF. The CDR3 DNA sequence: TGTGCCAGCATTAGAATGGGCTCAGGATGGGCCAAAAACATTCAGTACTTC.

V gene TRBV27 combines with J gene TRBJ2-7; possible D gene TRBD1, 6 bases. V shed 2 bases and J shed 3 bases, with 23 bases lying between them. The germline gives CDR1 MNHEY, CDR2 SMNVEV (reference sequence). The CDR3 spans 18 residues. Written as DNA, the CDR3 is TGTGCCAGCAGTTTAAAGGCAGGACAGCAATCCTACAACTACGAGCAGTACTTC. Encoded protein: CASSLKAGQQSYNYEQYF.

The V call is TRBV7-9, the J call TRBJ2-1; 10 nucleotides line up with TRBD1. CDR1 and CDR2 (germline): SEHNR, FQNEAQ (reference sequence). CDR3 length equals 15 residues. V lost 6 bases to trimming and J lost 3 bases; unmatched junction nucleotides: 5. The CDR3 nucleotides read TGTGCCAGCAGTGACCGGGACAGGGGCTACAATGAGCAGTTCTTC. Protein sequence: CASSDRDRGYNEQFF.